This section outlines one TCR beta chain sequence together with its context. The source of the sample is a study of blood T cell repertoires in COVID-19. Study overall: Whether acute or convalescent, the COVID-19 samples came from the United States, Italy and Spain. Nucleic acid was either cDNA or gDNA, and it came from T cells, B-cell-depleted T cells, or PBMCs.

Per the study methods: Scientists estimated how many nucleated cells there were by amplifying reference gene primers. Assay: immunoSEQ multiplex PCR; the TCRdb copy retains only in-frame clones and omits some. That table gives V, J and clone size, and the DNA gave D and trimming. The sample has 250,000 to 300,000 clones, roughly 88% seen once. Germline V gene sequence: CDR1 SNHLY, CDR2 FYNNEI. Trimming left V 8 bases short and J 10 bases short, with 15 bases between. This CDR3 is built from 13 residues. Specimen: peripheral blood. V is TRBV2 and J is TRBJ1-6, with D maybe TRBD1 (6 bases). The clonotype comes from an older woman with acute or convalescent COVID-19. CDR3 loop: CASAPTGRSPLHF. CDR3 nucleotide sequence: TGTGCCAGCGCTCCTACAGGGCGGTCACCCCTCCACTTT.